This TCR beta chain was documented in a study of identical twins. V was trimmed by 2 bases and J by 5 bases, leaving 21 bases between them. Germline V gene lookup returns CDR1 MDHEN and CDR2 SYDVKM. The CDR3 is made up of 17 amino acids. Unique molecular identifiers were in the cDNA, with template-switch universal primer binding. TCRdb re-called the 5' RACE reads through MiXCR, storing one row per CDR3 protein. The sample holds about 300,000 distinct CDR3 sequences, roughly an eighth seen once. This clonotype has just a few counts. The same specimen was also included in a second study, on yellow fever vaccine responses in identical twins.

The chain combines TRBV28 with TRBJ2-5; no clear D. The TCR comes from a woman between 18 and 29 years old in good health. Sample: CD8+ T cells sorted from blood. CDR3 coding DNA: TGTGCCAGCAGTTTAGGGTTTAGCACGGAGATAGTTGAGACCCAGTACTTC. Protein product: CASSLGFSTEIVETQYF.